This T cell receptor (beta chain) was recovered during a study of shared clonotypes between healthy human individuals. On this clone: What it binds is not known.

With 0 bases clipped from V and 3 bases from J, the junction kept 3 bases outside the gene matches. This CDR3 comprises 16 residues. Germline-derived CDR1 and CDR2 are SGHVS and FNYEAQ. Points from the study as a whole: Rarefaction showed that sequencing of sorted subsets was incomplete (despite large depth).

Clones were sequenced by immunoSEQ multiplex PCR, and TCRdb holds only the in-frame ones, with some missing. This table has about 110,000 clones, about 70% appearing once. The chain is built from TRBV7-6 and TRBJ2-7; 12 nucleotides line up with TRBD2. Sequences were obtained from memory CD8+ T cells sorted from blood. Described subset: CD45RO+ cells pooled with CCR7-negative TemRA cells. This clonotype originated in a woman between 25 and 40 years old in good health. The CDR3: CASSLALAGGGYEQYF. The CDR3 region has the DNA TGTGCCAGCAGCTTAGCCCTAGCGGGAGGGGGCTACGAGCAGTACTTC.